The 18 T cell receptor beta chains listed next were all sequenced from one sample in a study of cytomegalovirus exposure and HLA in healthy donors. Some clones are missing from TCRdb's copy, which holds only in-frame ones; the method was immunoSEQ multiplex PCR. The table shows about 240,000 clones, with approximately 84% occurring only once. Sample: PBMCs. The receptors derive from a woman in her twenties or thirties in good health and CMV-seropositive.

This clone was observed once. The V call is TRBV19, the J call TRBJ1-1; D perhaps matches TRBD1 (6 bases). Trimming left V 3 bases short and J 9 bases short, with 17 bases between. The CDR3 contains 14 residues. Germline V gives CDR1 LNHDA, CDR2 SQIVND (reference sequence). The CDR3 region is CASSIIGGASKAFF. CDR3 nucleotide sequence: TGTGCCAGTAGTATCATTGGGGGCGCCTCGAAAGCTTTCTTT.

The CDR3 sequence is CASSYDAGQGSTEAFF. In nucleotides, the CDR3 is TGTGCCAGCAGCTACGATGCGGGACAGGGGTCCACTGAAGCTTTCTTT. This chain joins TRBV7-9 and TRBJ1-1; 10 bases fit TRBD1. Germline CDR1 is SEHNR and CDR2 is FQNEAQ (reference sequence). The CDR3 covers 16 residues. The V gene end was trimmed by 4 bases and the J gene end by 4 bases; junction bases not matched to a gene: 9. Complete variable domain (other parts from reference TRBV7-9 and TRBJ1-1): DTGVSQNPRHKITKRGQNVTFRCDPISEHNRLYWYRQTLGQGPEFLTYFQNEAQLEKSRLLSDRFSAERPKGSFSTLEIQRTEQGDSAMYLCASSYDAGQGSTEAFFGQGTRLTVV.

The V call is TRBV7-8, the J call TRBJ2-2, with a tentative D call TRBD1 (6 bases). The CDR3 loop spans 17 amino acids. Looked up from germline, CDR1 is SGHVS and CDR2 is FQNEAQ. V was trimmed by 3 bases and J by 0 bases, leaving 14 bases between them. CDR3 nucleotide sequence: TGTGCCAGCAGCTTTGAACACAGGGACACGAACACCGGGGAGCTGTTTTTT. As protein: CASSFEHRDTNTGELFF.

The chain combines TRBV30 with TRBJ2-3; D may be TRBD2 (6 bases). Germline assignment: CDR1 GTSNPN and CDR2 SVGIG (reference sequence). CDR3 length: 16 residues. Trimming pared 2 bases from V and 2 bases from J, leaving 17 bases between. The CDR3 loop is CAWSMAGAGSTDTQYF. In DNA, the CDR3 is TGTGCCTGGAGTATGGCGGGCGCGGGATCCACAGATACGCAGTATTTT.

J is TRBJ1-1 and V is TRBV30; D remains unclear. CDR3 length: 13 amino acids. Germline V gene data show CDR1 as GTSNPN and CDR2 as SVGIG (reference sequence). V shed 5 bases and J shed 3 bases, with 13 bases lying between them. DNA for the CDR3: TGTGCCTGGTCCCAAAAAACAGACACTGAAGCTTTCTTT. Protein product: CAWSQKTDTEAFF.

J is TRBJ1-5 and V is TRBV28; D unresolved. Trimming stripped 3 bases from V and 0 bases from J, with 12 bases between. The CDR3 has 16 amino acids. Germline CDR1 MDHEN, CDR2 SYDVKM. The CDR3 loop reads CASSLIGGGSNQPQHF. The CDR3 bases are TGTGCCAGCAGTTTGATAGGTGGAGGTAGCAATCAGCCCCAGCATTTT.

The genes are TRBV5-1 and TRBJ2-1, with 8 bases lining up with TRBD2. J gave up 2 bases and V 0 bases, and 1 base lay outside the gene matches. The CDR3 covers 15 residues. Per the germline V gene, CDR1 is SGHRS and CDR2 is YFSETQ. CDR3 protein: CASSLEAGAYNEQFF. CDR3 bases: TGCGCCAGCAGCTTGGAAGCGGGGGCCTACAATGAGCAGTTCTTC.

This clone was recorded only once. V is TRBV6-1 and J is TRBJ1-1; 9 positions agree with TRBD1. Germline-derived CDR1 and CDR2 are MNHNS and SASEGT. V lost 1 base and J lost 6; bases outside the gene matches: 6. The CDR3 extends over 15 amino acids. The CDR3: CASSEVGTGSAEAFF. CDR3 bases: TGTGCCAGCAGTGAAGTCGGGACAGGGTCGGCTGAAGCTTTCTTT.

With respect to this clone: Compared with germline, one end of the junction differs, possibly owing to a read error. This chain's CDR3 is CASSEASSRPAAPF. In nucleotides, the CDR3 is TGTGCCAGCAGTGAAGCGAGTTCCCGGCCGGCGGCCCCTTTT. V usage is TRBV6-1 and J usage is TRBJ1-5; D remains ambiguous. From germline, CDR1 is MNHNS and CDR2 SASEGT. The CDR3 contains 14 residues.

The chain employs TRBV19 and TRBJ2-3, with unresolved D. CDR1 is LNHDA and CDR2 is SQIVND in the germline V gene (reference sequence). This CDR3 region has 16 residues. V was trimmed by 3 bases and J by 5 bases, leaving 18 bases between them. CDR3 sequence (DNA): TGTGCCAGTAGTATCCAGATCGCGGAGAGAATAGATACGCAGTATTTT. Translating gives CASSIQIAERIDTQYF.

The rearrangement uses TRBV2 and TRBJ1-1; TRBD1 is a possible D gene (6 bases). V lost 7 bases and J lost 0, with 15 bases in between. Germline-derived CDR1 and CDR2 are SNHLY and FYNNEI. This CDR3 contains 15 residues. As DNA, the CDR3 is TGTGCCAGCACCTACAGGGCTACGATGAACACTGAAGCTTTCTTT. Encoded protein: CASTYRATMNTEAFF.

J is TRBJ2-2 and V is TRBV19; 10 nucleotides align to TRBD1. Germline values: CDR1 LNHDA, CDR2 SQIVND (reference sequence). The ends lost 8 bases at V and 4 bases at J; junction bases unmatched: 1. The length of the CDR3 is 13 residues. The CDR3 spells CASDRGRTGELFF. The CDR3 coding sequence is TGTGCCAGTGACAGGGGGCGCACCGGGGAGCTGTTTTTT.

The chain carries TRBV7-8 and TRBJ2-3, with 9 bases fitting TRBD2. The CDR3 covers 17 residues. The J segment lost 1 base and the V segment lost 0 bases, leaving 5 bases of the junction unmatched. Germline lookup yields CDR1 SGHVS and CDR2 FQNEAQ. This CDR3 reads CASSLAGLAGGTDTQYF. CDR3 sequence (DNA): TGTGCCAGCAGCTTAGCGGGACTAGCTGGGGGCACAGATACGCAGTATTTT.

The rearrangement links TRBV28 to TRBJ2-7, with D maybe TRBD2 (5 bases). This CDR3 contains 11 residues. From germline, CDR1 is MDHEN and CDR2 SYDVKM. V was pared by 7 bases and J by 3 bases, with 7 bases between. The CDR3 bases are TGTGCCAGCACTGGGAGCTACGAGCAGTACTTC. Encoded protein: CASTGSYEQYF.

The gene calls are TRBV7-2 and TRBJ1-1; D is perhaps TRBD1 (6 bases). The length of the CDR3 is 14 residues. Germline V gives CDR1 SGHTA, CDR2 FQGNSA. Trimming left V 4 bases short and J 2 bases short, with 11 bases between. DNA of the CDR3: TGTGCCAGCAGCTCTGTGACAGGAAACACTGAAGCTTTCTTT. The encoded protein is CASSSVTGNTEAFF.

The J gene is TRBJ1-2, the V gene TRBV7-8, with D possibly TRBD1 on 6 matching bases. The CDR3 loop spans 14 amino acids. CDR1 SGHVS and CDR2 FQNEAQ come from the germline V gene. V was trimmed by 5 bases and J by 4 bases, leaving 14 bases between them. The CDR3 protein is CASSREGQSYGYTF. The CDR3 DNA reads as TGTGCCAGCAGCAGAGAAGGACAGAGCTATGGCTACACCTTC. Supplemented by reference TRBV7-8 and TRBJ1-2, the full variable domain reads GAGVSQSPRYKVAKRGQDVALRCDPISGHVSLFWYQQALGQGPEFLTYFQNEAQLDKSGLPSDRFFAERPEGSVSTLKIQRTQQEDSAVYLCASSREGQSYGYTFGSGTRLTVV.

The chain recombines TRBV6-4 with TRBJ1-1; no clear D gene. The germline CDR1 and CDR2 sequences are MRHNA and SNTAGT. V lost 6 bases and J 2 bases, leaving 10 bases between the germline ends. The CDR3 covers 13 residues. For the CDR3, the DNA is TGTGCCAGCAGAAAATCAGGCAACACTGAAGCTTTCTTT. Amino acid sequence: CASRKSGNTEAFF.

The chain links TRBV7-2 to TRBJ2-3; D gene unclear. The V gene's germline CDR1 is SGHTA and CDR2 FQGNSA. The CDR3 spans 16 residues. V lost 5 bases and J 0 bases, leaving 15 bases between the germline ends. As DNA, the CDR3 is TGTGCCAGCAGCCCCGACTCCCGCACTAGCACAGATACGCAGTATTTT. Translating gives CASSPDSRTSTDTQYF.